The source of this T cell receptor (beta chain) is a study of blood T cell repertoires in COVID-19. Study summary: Some COVID-19 samples were acute and others convalescent; all came from the United States, Italy and Spain.

Participants, about 18 to 100 years old, spanned about two dozen US areas. Researchers sorted participants into cohorts using their self-reported clinical history. Two negative PCRs, clearance, or symptom resolution had been documented for recovered Cohort 3 donors. Profiling relied on immunoSEQ multiplex PCR, and the TCRdb table lists in-frame clones only, not all of them. The repertoire has 300,000 to 450,000 clones, around 87% of them found once; the top ten carry approximately 1.2%. This TCR was sampled from a man aged 25-45 years who had recovered from COVID-19. The source material was PBMCs or T cells enriched from blood (not recorded which).

In DNA, the CDR3 is TGTGCCATCTCCCGAGCGGGGGGGAAAGAGACCCAGTACTTC. This gives the protein CAISRAGGKETQYF. The gene calls are TRBV10-3 and TRBJ2-5; 10 bases are a match to TRBD2. The V gene's germline CDR1 is ENHRY and CDR2 SYGVKD. With V trimmed by 8 bases and J by 3 bases, 6 bases remained unmatched. CDR3 size: 14 residues.